What follows is one TCR beta chain and its context. The antigen remains undetermined. This specimen comes from a study of shared clonotypes between healthy human individuals. Turning to the study itself: Every donor yielded three CD4 naive, three CD4 memory, two CD8 naive and one CD8 memory plate. Study outcomes and limitations: Naive subsets generally had larger estimated richness than memory subsets.

Naive CD8 populations comprised CD45RO-negative cells positively selected for CCR7, excluding terminally differentiated effector memory CD45RA+ cells. The V gene's germline CDR1 is SGHTA and CDR2 FQGTGA. The CDR3 is 16 residues long. V was shortened by 1 base and J by 2 bases, with 12 bases between the two germline ends. Method: immunoSEQ multiplex PCR; TCRdb's copy keeps in-frame clones and lacks some. The table records approximately 2,200,000 clones, roughly 91% of them present only once. The sample taken for sequencing was naive CD8+ T cells from PBMCs. The receptor's source is a man aged 18 to 30 in good health. Some clones in this sample may be carry-over from other donors' samples. The chain has TRBV7-3 and TRBJ2-1; TRBD2 might be the D (6 bases). The CDR3 DNA reads as TGTGCCAGCAGCTTAAGGGCGGGGAGAACCTACAATGAGCAGTTCTTC. It is translated as CASSLRAGRTYNEQFF.